This TCR beta chain was identified during a study of blood T cell repertoires in COVID-19. Study as a whole: The study drew acute and convalescent COVID-19 samples from the United States, Italy and Spain. T cells, B-cell-depleted T cells, or PBMCs supplied cDNA or gDNA.

In the original workflow: Reference gene primer amplification in the assay estimated nucleated cell counts. Here immunoSEQ multiplex PCR was the method, and the copy in TCRdb shows in-frame clones only, minus some. V, J and clone size are those of that table, while D and trimming were read from the DNA. The table lists around 200,000 clones, 80% to 90% of them singletons, with about 10% in the top ten. A word on this clone: Its ends do not fully match the called genes, so a read error is possible.

Germline loops: CDR1 LGHDT, CDR2 YNNKEL (reference sequence). This CDR3 region has 12 residues. This receptor was obtained from a woman of 80 years or more with acute or convalescent COVID-19. The chain employs TRBV3-1 (or the pseudogene TRBV3-2) and TRBJ2-7, with 7 bases fitting TRBD2. Input material: peripheral blood. The CDR3: CASSQERTRLDF. CDR3 bases: TGTGCCAGCAGCCAAGAACGGACTAGGTTGGACTTC.